These 14 T cell receptor beta chains share one sample of origin, sequenced in a study of shared clonotypes between healthy human individuals. Assay: immunoSEQ multiplex PCR; the TCRdb copy retains only in-frame clones and omits some. The sample lists around 2.1 million clones; nearly 97% were seen once. The sequenced sample consisted of naive CD4+ T cells sorted from blood. Subset indicated: CD45RA+ positively selected. Receptors originate from a man aged 18-30 years in good health.

About this clone: The sample carries other DNA sequences with the same CDR3. This chain joins TRBV5-1 and TRBJ2-3; tentatively, D is TRBD1 (5 bases). This CDR3 spans 14 amino acids. Germline V lookup: CDR1 SGHRS, CDR2 YFSETQ. The V and J ends lost 0 bases and 2 bases respectively, with 7 bases between them. CDR3 residues: CASSLDRYTDTQYF. DNA of the CDR3: TGCGCCAGCAGCTTGGACAGGTACACAGATACGCAGTATTTT. Based on the CDR3 plus reference TRBV5-1 and TRBJ2-3, the full variable domain is KAGVTQTPRYLIKTRGQQVTLSCSPISGHRSVSWYQQTPGQGLQFLFEYFSETQRNKGNFPGRFSGRQFSNSRSEMNVSTLELGDSALYLCASSLDRYTDTQYFGPGTRLTVL.

V gene TRBV5-4 combines with J gene TRBJ1-2, with a tentative D call TRBD1 (6 bases). With 0 bases removed from V and 2 bases from J, the gap between germline ends came to 11 bases. The CDR3 sequence is 15 residues long. Germline V lookup: CDR1 SGHNT, CDR2 YYREEE (reference sequence). The CDR3 loop reads CASSLGRQANYGYTF. The CDR3 DNA reads as TGTGCCAGCAGCTTGGGGCGACAGGCAAACTATGGCTACACCTTC.

The rearrangement links TRBV7-2 to TRBJ1-2; unclear D gene. V was clipped by 5 bases and J by 0 bases, with 10 bases between them. Germline V gene sequence: CDR1 SGHTA, CDR2 FQGNSA. The CDR3 extends over 14 amino acids. The CDR3 spells CASSPGLANYGYTF. CDR3 DNA sequence: TGTGCCAGCAGCCCCGGATTAGCTAACTATGGCTACACCTTC. Drawing the rest from reference TRBV7-2 and TRBJ1-2, the complete variable domain is GAGVSQSPSNKVTEKGKDVELRCDPISGHTALYWYRQSLGQGLEFLIYFQGNSAPDKSGLPSDRFSAERTGGSVSTLTIQRTQQEDSAVYLCASSPGLANYGYTFGSGTRLTVV.

This clone was counted a single time. Other DNA sequences in this sample translate to the same CDR3. The chain joins TRBV18 to TRBJ1-2; TRBD1 aligns across 7 bases. V shed 3 bases, J shed 6 bases, and the junction held 1 base outside the gene matches. Germline CDR1 and CDR2: KGHSH and LQKENI. This CDR3 has 12 amino acids. Here the CDR3 reads CASSPTGDGYTF. CDR3 coding DNA: TGTGCCAGCTCACCTACAGGGGATGGCTACACCTTC. The full variable domain, with the rest looked up from reference TRBV18 and TRBJ1-2, is NAGVMQNPRHLVRRRGQEARLRCSPMKGHSHVYWYRQLPEEGLKFMVYLQKENIIDESGMPKERFSAEFPKEGPSILRIQQVVRGDSAAYFCASSPTGDGYTFGSGTRLTVV.

The V call is TRBV5-1, the J call TRBJ2-3; D unresolved. Trimming removed 4 bases from V and 0 bases from J, with 12 bases in between. The CDR3 is 15 residues long. Germline lookup yields CDR1 SGHRS and CDR2 YFSETQ. CDR3: CASSPGRLSTDTQYF. DNA of the CDR3: TGCGCCAGCAGCCCGGGCAGACTCAGCACAGATACGCAGTATTTT.

In nucleotides, the CDR3 is TGTGCCAGTAGTACGGATGAAAAACTGTTTTTT. Its protein product is CASSTDEKLFF. The rearrangement links TRBV19 to TRBJ1-4; D is uncertain. Between the trimmed V and J ends, which lost 4 bases and 6 bases, there was a span of 3 bases. The CDR3 is 11 residues long. Germline-derived CDR1 and CDR2 are LNHDA and SQIVND (reference sequence). Full variable domain (remainder filled in from reference TRBV19 and TRBJ1-4): DGGITQSPKYLFRKEGQNVTLSCEQNLNHDAMYWYRQDPGQGLRLIYYSQIVNDFQKGDIAEGYSVSREKKESFPLTVTSAQKNPTAFYLCASSTDEKLFFGSGTQLSVL.

The chain links TRBV30 to TRBJ1-2; D is undetermined. Germline V lookup: CDR1 GTSNPN, CDR2 SVGIG (reference sequence). CDR3 length equals 14 residues. Trimming took 1 base from V and 5 from J, leaving 14 bases between them. The CDR3 spells CAWSEGADWYGYTF. In nucleotides, the CDR3 is TGTGCCTGGAGTGAAGGAGCGGATTGGTATGGCTACACCTTC. Looking up the rest from reference TRBV30 and TRBJ1-2 gives the full variable domain: SQTIHQWPATLVQPVGSPLSLECTVEGTSNPNLYWYRQAAGRGLQLLFYSVGIGQISSEVPQNLSASRPQDRQFILSSKKLLLSDSGFYLCAWSEGADWYGYTFGSGTRLTVV.

The rearrangement joins TRBV6-1 to TRBJ1-6; D is possibly TRBD1 (6 bases). CDR1 is MNHNS, CDR2 SASEGT, per germline. The ends were cut back, 2 bases at V and 4 bases at J, with 12 bases in the middle. The CDR3 length is 16 residues. The CDR3: CASSEPGGGYNSPLHF. The DNA for the CDR3 is TGTGCCAGCAGTGAACCCGGAGGGGGGTATAATTCACCCCTCCACTTT.

The J gene is TRBJ2-7, the V gene TRBV7-9; 9 nucleotides agree with TRBD2. V was clipped by 6 bases and J by 5 bases; unmatched bases: 17. The CDR3 runs to 17 residues. In germline, CDR1 is SEHNR, CDR2 FQNEAQ (reference sequence). In DNA, the CDR3 is TGTGCCAGCAGACGACTAGCGGATAGCCCTGTAATTGACGAGCAGTACTTC. Translated, it gives CASRRLADSPVIDEQYF.

The rearrangement links TRBV25-1 to TRBJ2-7, with D maybe TRBD1 (5 bases). V lost 2 bases and J 4 bases, leaving 12 bases between the germline ends. The germline V gene encodes CDR1 MGHDK and CDR2 SYGVNS. This CDR3 has 14 amino acids. CDR3 residues: CASSEPGAKYEQYF. In nucleotides, the CDR3 is TGTGCCAGCAGTGAACCTGGGGCGAAATACGAGCAGTACTTC.

V gene TRBV9 combines with J gene TRBJ1-6; no firm D call. With 0 bases removed from V and 7 bases from J, the gap between germline ends came to 8 bases. The CDR3 consists of 14 residues. Germline CDR1 and CDR2: SGDLS and YYNGEE. Here the CDR3 DNA reads TGTGCCAGCAGCGTAGGGAGCCAAAATTCACCCCTCCACTTT. Amino acid sequence: CASSVGSQNSPLHF. The complete variable domain, with remaining parts taken from reference TRBV9 and TRBJ1-6, reads DSGVTQTPKHLITATGQRVTLRCSPRSGDLSVYWYQQSLDQGLQFLIQYYNGEERAKGNILERFSAQQFPDLHSELNLSSLELGDSALYFCASSVGSQNSPLHFGNGTRLTVT.

The chain carries TRBV6-1 and TRBJ2-7, with D possibly matching TRBD2 (7 bases). CDR1 is MNHNS and CDR2 is SASEGT in the germline V gene. The CDR3 covers 15 residues. Trimming removed 5 bases at V and 1 base at J, with 15 bases between. CDR3 nucleotides: TGTGCCAGCAGTCACCCGGGGGGCTCTTCCTACGAGCAGTACTTC. The encoded protein is CASSHPGGSSYEQYF.

The genes are TRBV28 and TRBJ2-7, with 8 bases fitting TRBD1. The CDR3 sequence is 16 residues long. The germline CDR1 and CDR2 sequences are MDHEN and SYDVKM. J lost 6 bases, V lost 2 bases, and 12 bases had no gene match. CDR3 sequence reads: CASSLKLRTGKGEQYF. DNA for the CDR3: TGTGCCAGCAGTTTAAAGCTAAGGACAGGGAAGGGCGAGCAGTACTTC.

The chain couples TRBV5-1 to TRBJ1-5; 7 positions match TRBD1. The CDR3 consists of 13 residues. Germline assignment: CDR1 SGHRS and CDR2 YFSETQ. V lost 4 bases and J lost 5; bases outside the gene matches: 3. CDR3 region: CASSPGTDQPQHF. CDR3 DNA: TGCGCCAGCAGCCCAGGGACAGATCAGCCCCAGCATTTT.